One and the same sample provided the 30 T cell receptor beta chains below, sequenced in a study of yellow fever vaccine responses in identical twins. In TCRdb, the RT-PCR reads were re-called with MiXCR into one record per CDR3 protein. Of roughly 18,000 distinct CDR3 sequences listed, roughly three fifths are singletons. The input for sequencing was T cells from blood (PBMCs), unsorted or a sorted subset (not recorded which), taken before or after yellow fever vaccination (not recorded which). The receptors derive from a woman younger than 35 who received the yellow fever vaccine.

V and J are TRBV18 and TRBJ2-7; D may be TRBD1 or TRBD2 (5 bases each). This CDR3 has 13 amino acids. Germline CDR1 is KGHSH and CDR2 is LQKENI. Trimming pared 3 bases from V and 0 bases from J, leaving 6 bases between. This CDR3 is CASSPGTSYEQYF. CDR3 DNA: TGTGCCAGCTCACCCGGGACCTCCTACGAGCAGTACTTC.

Only a few counts were recorded for this clonotype. This CDR3 is CASSGGQGAYGYTF. The DNA of the CDR3 is TGTGCCAGCAGTGGGGGACAGGGGGCCTATGGCTACACCTTC. The chain recombines TRBV2 with TRBJ1-2, with 12 bases aligning to TRBD1. V shed 4 bases and J 4 bases; nucleotides not matched to a gene: 1. Germline V gene data show CDR1 as SNHLY and CDR2 as FYNNEI. CDR3 length: 14 residues.

The chain uses TRBV11-3 and TRBJ2-1, with 11 bases lining up with TRBD2. CDR3 length: 18 residues. Germline V gene data show CDR1 as SGHNT and CDR2 as YENEEA. The J segment lost 6 bases and the V segment lost 1 base, leaving 11 bases of the junction unmatched. CDR3 coding DNA: TGTGCCAGCAGCTTAGTTGGTAGCGGGGGGGCTAAAGTCAATGAGCAGTTCTTC. It yields the protein CASSLVGSGGAKVNEQFF.

This chain links TRBV7-6 with TRBJ2-1; D might be TRBD1 or TRBD2, each matching 5 bases. Trimming left V 1 base short and J 4 bases short, with 20 bases between. Germline CDR1 reads SGHVS; CDR2 reads FNYEAQ. CDR3 size: 18 residues. This chain's CDR3 is CASSLVVGEARGYNEQFF. DNA for the CDR3: TGTGCCAGCAGCTTAGTAGTGGGTGAGGCGAGGGGATACAATGAGCAGTTCTTC.

This clonotype occurred once. The chain recombines TRBV3-1 with TRBJ1-1; D is uncertain. CDR1 is LGHDT and CDR2 is YNNKEL in the germline V gene (reference sequence). Trimming cost V 4 bases and J 3 bases, with 6 bases left between them. This CDR3 has 12 residues. CDR3 residues: CASSLRYTEAFF. DNA for the CDR3: TGTGCCAGCAGCCTAAGATACACTGAAGCTTTCTTT.

The chain recombines TRBV27 with TRBJ2-3; 8 nucleotides match TRBD2. Unmatched junction bases numbered 8, after V lost 5 bases and J lost 7 bases. CDR3 length: 14 residues. Germline V gene lookup returns CDR1 MNHEY and CDR2 SMNVEV (reference sequence). The CDR3 DNA reads TGTGCCAGCAGTCTCCAGGGACTAGTAAATACGCAGTATTTT. It yields the protein CASSLQGLVNTQYF.

The gene calls are TRBV5-5 and TRBJ1-1, with D unclear. Between the trimmed V and J ends, which lost 4 bases and 10 bases, there was a span of 14 bases. Germline V gives CDR1 SGHKS, CDR2 YYEKEE (reference sequence). The CDR3 sequence is 12 residues long. The CDR3 DNA sequence: TGTGCCAGCAGCCTGGGAATGCAGTCAGCTTTCTTT. Its translation: CASSLGMQSAFF.

The chain employs TRBV12-3 or TRBV12-4 and TRBJ1-5; D not resolved. Trimming cost V 8 bases and J 5 bases, with 13 bases left between them. This CDR3 spans 13 amino acids. The CDR3 DNA sequence: TGTGCCAGCGGGTTAACGGGGTATCAGCCCCAGCATTTT. Translating it yields CASGLTGYQPQHF.

V and J are TRBV6-8 and TRBJ2-2; 8 nucleotides match TRBD1. V was clipped by 2 bases and J by 3 bases; unmatched bases: 8. CDR1 is MNHGY and CDR2 is SAAAGT in the germline V gene. This CDR3 is built from 17 residues. The CDR3 region is CASSYTGTGEYTGELFF. CDR3 bases: TGTGCCAGCAGTTACACCGGGACAGGCGAATACACCGGGGAGCTGTTTTTT.

The rearrangement links TRBV24-1 to TRBJ2-3; tentative D call: TRBD2 (5 bases). The germline V gene has CDR1 KGHDR and CDR2 SFDVKD. The V and J ends lost 3 bases and 2 bases respectively, with 11 bases between them. This CDR3 has 15 residues. The CDR3 here is CATSDRRGPTDTQYF. The CDR3 bases are TGTGCCACCAGTGATCGTAGAGGGCCCACAGATACGCAGTATTTT.

This clonotype was picked up a small number of times. The chain combines TRBV7-9 with TRBJ2-1; the D is unclear. Trimming stripped 1 base from V and 7 bases from J, with 5 bases between. The CDR3 is 12 amino acids. Looked up from germline, CDR1 is SEHNR and CDR2 is FQNEAQ (reference sequence). In DNA form, the CDR3 reads TGTGCCAGCAGCTTAGTTGGGAATGAGCAGTTCTTC. This gives the protein CASSLVGNEQFF.

This clonotype was detected only a few times. The chain links TRBV11-2 to TRBJ2-7; no clear D. The CDR3 sequence is 13 residues long. The V gene's germline CDR1 is SGHAT and CDR2 FQNNGV. Trimming cost V 2 bases and J 3 bases, with 8 bases left between them. Written as DNA, the CDR3 is TGTGCCAGCAGCTTAATCCTTGACTACGAGCAGTACTTC. Its translation: CASSLILDYEQYF.

This clonotype was recorded once. The genes are TRBV12-3 or TRBV12-4 and TRBJ1-2, with 7 nucleotides matching TRBD1. V shed 3 bases and J 0 bases; nucleotides not matched to a gene: 13. The CDR3 consists of 18 residues. The CDR3 coding sequence is TGTGCCAGCAGTTTCCTTCGTACAGGGGCCATGGCTAACTATGGCTACACCTTC. Translation: CASSFLRTGAMANYGYTF.

The CDR3 DNA reads TGTGCCAGCAGCTTGGATCCAGGGGAGAGGAATGGCTACACCTTC. Its translation: CASSLDPGERNGYTF. The chain uses TRBV5-5 and TRBJ1-2; the D gene is possibly TRBD1 (6 bases). The CDR3 length is 15 residues. CDR1 is SGHKS, CDR2 YYEKEE, per germline (reference sequence). Deletions cut 0 bases from V and 6 bases from J, with 15 bases between.

V is TRBV5-5 and J is TRBJ2-1; D possibly corresponds to TRBD2 (7 bases). The CDR3 is made up of 15 amino acids. Trimming removed 4 bases from V and 5 bases from J, with 16 bases in between. Germline V gives CDR1 SGHKS, CDR2 YYEKEE (reference sequence). CDR3 amino acids: CASSRVGGADNEQFF. Written as DNA, the CDR3 is TGTGCCAGCAGCCGGGTGGGGGGGGCCGACAATGAGCAGTTCTTC.

The chain combines TRBV12-3 or TRBV12-4 with TRBJ1-2, with 12 bases aligning to TRBD1. V shed 2 bases and J 4 bases; nucleotides not matched to a gene: 5. This CDR3 comprises 16 residues. CDR3 amino acids: CASSLSGTGGIYGYTF. In DNA form, the CDR3 reads TGTGCCAGCAGTTTAAGTGGGACAGGGGGCATCTATGGCTACACCTTC.

The chain uses TRBV7-3 and TRBJ2-1, with 7 bases aligning to TRBD2. The length of the CDR3 is 19 residues. The germline V gene encodes CDR1 SGHTA and CDR2 FQGTGA. Trimming removed 1 base from V and 2 bases from J; junction bases left unmatched: 14. The DNA of the CDR3 is TGTGCCAGCAGCTTAAAGTTCGGGAGGCTGGGAGAAACCTACAATGAGCAGTTCTTC. Protein: CASSLKFGRLGETYNEQFF. The complete variable domain, with remaining parts taken from reference TRBV7-3 and TRBJ2-1, reads GAGVSQTPSNKVTEKGKYVELRCDPISGHTALYWYRQSLGQGPEFLIYFQGTGAADDSGLPNDRFFAVRPEGSVSTLKIQRTERGDSAVYLCASSLKFGRLGETYNEQFFGPGTRLTVL.

This clonotype was found a few times. V gene TRBV4-2 combines with J gene TRBJ2-1, with D perhaps matching TRBD1 (7 bases). Trimming left V 3 bases short and J 1 base short, with 10 bases between. This CDR3 is built from 15 residues. Per the germline V gene, CDR1 is LGHNA and CDR2 is YNFKEQ. The CDR3 loop reads CASSHRGTSYNEQFF. CDR3 nucleotides: TGTGCCAGCAGCCACAGGGGGACTTCCTACAATGAGCAGTTCTTC.

This chain uses TRBV5-4 with TRBJ2-5; D unclear. Per germline, CDR1 SGHNT and CDR2 YYREEE (reference sequence). This CDR3 is built from 13 residues. The V end lost 0 bases, the J end lost 3 bases, and 6 bases lay between the germline ends. The CDR3 nucleotides read TGTGCCAGCAGCTTGGTGGCAGAAGAGACCCAGTACTTC. This gives the protein CASSLVAEETQYF.

This clonotype was observed a handful of times. The chain links TRBV12-3 or TRBV12-4 to TRBJ2-1; D is ambiguous. CDR3 length equals 11 residues. The V gene lost 2 bases and the J gene lost 6 bases, with 2 bases spanning the gap. Here the CDR3 DNA reads TGTGCCAGCAGTTTAAGCAATGAGCAGTTCTTC. It is translated as CASSLSNEQFF.

This clonotype was counted a few times. The V gene is TRBV18, the J gene TRBJ2-6; D might be TRBD2 (5 bases). V lost 5 bases to trimming and J lost 4 bases, with 12 bases between them. CDR3 size: 15 residues. CDR1 KGHSH and CDR2 LQKENI come from the germline V gene. DNA for the CDR3: TGTGCCAGCTCAATCCTCGAGCGGGGGGCCAACGTCCTGACTTTC. It yields the protein CASSILERGANVLTF.

This sequence joins TRBV18 and TRBJ1-1, with a possible D match to TRBD1 (5 bases). The CDR3 sequence is 14 residues long. Trimming pared 3 bases from V and 4 bases from J, leaving 12 bases between. Germline V gene lookup returns CDR1 KGHSH and CDR2 LQKENI. The chain's CDR3 is CASSPGVGVTEAFF. The CDR3 DNA reads as TGTGCCAGCTCACCGGGGGTAGGAGTCACTGAAGCTTTCTTT.

The chain employs TRBV29-1 and TRBJ2-5; D gene unclear. CDR3 length: 13 amino acids. The ends were cut back, 2 bases at V and 5 bases at J, with 12 bases in the middle. Germline loops: CDR1 SQVTM, CDR2 ANQGSEA. The DNA for the CDR3 is TGCAGCGTTGAACCGCCGGTTTCGGAGACCCAGTACTTC. It is translated as CSVEPPVSETQYF.

The DNA for the CDR3 is TGCGCCAGCAGCTTGGAACCAGGGGTCGGAAATCAGCCCCAGCATTTT. Amino acids: CASSLEPGVGNQPQHF. V is TRBV5-1 and J is TRBJ1-5; D possibly corresponds to TRBD1 (6 bases). The CDR3 contains 16 residues. V lost 0 bases and J 4 bases, leaving 14 bases between the germline ends. CDR1 and CDR2 from the germline V gene are SGHRS and YFSETQ.

Only a few counts were recorded for this clonotype. V usage is TRBV5-1 and J usage is TRBJ2-1, with D tentatively TRBD1 or TRBD2 (6 bases each). Germline CDR1 is SGHRS and CDR2 is YFSETQ. V was pared by 0 bases and J by 2 bases, with 9 bases between. The CDR3 has 15 residues. This CDR3 is CASSLAGGAYNEQFF. The CDR3 nucleotides are TGCGCCAGCAGCTTGGCCGGGGGCGCCTACAATGAGCAGTTCTTC.

The chain carries TRBV28 and TRBJ1-2; 10 nucleotides agree with TRBD1. CDR1 and CDR2 (germline): MDHEN, SYDVKM. V was clipped by 5 bases and J by 4 bases; unmatched bases: 10. The CDR3 is made up of 16 amino acids. The CDR3 loop is CASSPGDRGSFYGYTF. The CDR3 bases are TGTGCCAGCAGTCCGGGGGACAGGGGATCTTTCTATGGCTACACCTTC.

V is TRBV24-1 and J is TRBJ2-3; no clear D gene. Germline V gene lookup returns CDR1 KGHDR and CDR2 SFDVKD. V gave up 4 bases and J gave up 2 bases, with 6 bases separating them. This CDR3 has 13 residues. This chain's CDR3 is CATSDSTTDTQYF. CDR3 coding DNA: TGTGCCACCAGTGACTCCACCACAGATACGCAGTATTTT.

The V call is TRBV7-9, the J call TRBJ2-5; D not resolved. Germline lookup yields CDR1 SEHNR and CDR2 FQNEAQ (reference sequence). V was cut by 1 base and J by 2 bases, with 8 bases left in between. CDR3 size: 14 residues. CDR3 residues: CASSLGTMQETQYF. The DNA for the CDR3 is TGTGCCAGCAGCTTAGGGACGATGCAAGAGACCCAGTACTTC.

The chain couples TRBV11-1 to TRBJ2-2; 7 bases fit TRBD2. Germline CDR1 and CDR2: SGHAT and FQDESV (reference sequence). Trimming removed 4 bases from V and 2 bases from J; junction bases left unmatched: 4. The CDR3 consists of 15 residues. CDR3 sequence reads: CASSSGLGNTGELFF. CDR3 in DNA: TGTGCCAGCAGCTCCGGACTAGGAAACACCGGGGAGCTGTTTTTT.

This clonotype came up once. The chain couples TRBV5-1 to TRBJ1-2, with 7 bases aligning to TRBD1. This CDR3 contains 13 residues. The germline V gene has CDR1 SGHRS and CDR2 YFSETQ. J lost 5 bases, V lost 4 bases, and 5 bases had no gene match. The CDR3, as DNA: TGCGCCAGCAGCCCAGGGACAGAGTATGGCTACACCTTC. Its translation is CASSPGTEYGYTF.